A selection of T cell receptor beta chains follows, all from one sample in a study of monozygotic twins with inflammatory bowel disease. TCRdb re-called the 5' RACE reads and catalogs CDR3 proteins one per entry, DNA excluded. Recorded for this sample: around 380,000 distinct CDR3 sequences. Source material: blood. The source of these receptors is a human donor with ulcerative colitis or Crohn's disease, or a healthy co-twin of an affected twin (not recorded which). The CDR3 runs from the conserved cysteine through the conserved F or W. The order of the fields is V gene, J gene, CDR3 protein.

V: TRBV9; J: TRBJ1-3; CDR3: CASSVAGNSGNTIYF
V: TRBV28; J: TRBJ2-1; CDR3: CASSRGLAGEQFF
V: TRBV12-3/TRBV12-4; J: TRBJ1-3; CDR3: CASSLGQVAGNTIYF
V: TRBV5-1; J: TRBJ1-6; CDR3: CASSLSRVGDSPLHF
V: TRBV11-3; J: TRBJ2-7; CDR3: CASSRGDRMGEQYF
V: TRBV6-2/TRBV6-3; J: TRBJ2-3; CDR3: CASSQFRGTPRGADLDTDTQYF
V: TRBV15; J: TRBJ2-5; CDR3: CATSREALADQETQYF
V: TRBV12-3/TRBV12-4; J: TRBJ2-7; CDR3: CASSLVRGPYEQYF
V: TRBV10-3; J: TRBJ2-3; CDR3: CAISEKAGVTDTQYF
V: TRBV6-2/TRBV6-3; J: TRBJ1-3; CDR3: CASRGQPGNTIYF
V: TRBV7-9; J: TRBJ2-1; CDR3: CASSLAVGYNEQFF
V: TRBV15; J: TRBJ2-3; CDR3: CATSKGTGGQDTQYF
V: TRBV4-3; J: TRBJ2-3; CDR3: CASSQDLQRHSTDTQYF
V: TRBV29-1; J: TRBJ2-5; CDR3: CSVVRLASYQETQYF
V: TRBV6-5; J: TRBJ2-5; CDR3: CASSYSSGTETQYF